The clone carrying this T cell receptor (beta chain) was seen a few times. Reverse transcribed after extraction, RNA yielded cDNA as the sequencing template. TCRdb keeps only in-frame clones here, not all; method: immunoSEQ multiplex PCR. The sample contains roughly 210,000 clones, around two fifths of which appear only once. Treatment meaning: oral pan-JAK inhibitor, 5-10 mg twice daily. These data belong to a study of CD8+ T cells in alopecia areata. The CDR3 is 13 residues long. V dropped 7 bases and J dropped 1 base, with 10 bases sitting between them. Per the germline V gene, CDR1 is MNHEY and CDR2 is SVGAGI.

The source was CD4+ T cells sorted from blood, collected around week 36, from a patient treated with tofacitinib. The V gene is TRBV6-5, the J gene TRBJ1-1; D not certain. The TCR comes from a human donor with alopecia areata. The chain's CDR3 is CASTRRPNTEAFF. Here the CDR3 DNA reads TGTGCCAGCACAAGACGGCCGAACACTGAAGCTTTCTTT.